This entry lists 14 T cell receptor beta chains sequenced from one sample in a study of T cells after yellow fever vaccination. TCRdb itself ran the 5' RACE reads through MiXCR, one entry per CDR3 protein. The sample includes hundreds of thousands of distinct CDR3 sequences, approximately 18% of them seen just once. The specimen was PBMCs, collected before the yellow fever booster vaccination. The receptor set was obtained from a man aged 18 to 30 who received the YFV17D yellow fever vaccine.

The sample holds many counts of this clonotype. The V call is TRBV10-2, the J call TRBJ2-5; the D gene is possibly TRBD2 (6 bases). The length of the CDR3 is 15 residues. Trimming shortened V by 7 bases and J by 1 base, and 16 bases separated the two germline ends. Germline CDR1 reads WSHSY; CDR2 reads SAAADI. The CDR3 is CASTGFGTGQETQYF. The DNA for the CDR3 is TGCGCCAGCACAGGATTTGGGACTGGCCAAGAGACCCAGTACTTC.

The genes are TRBV10-3 and TRBJ2-7; D remains unclear. The CDR3 runs to 14 residues. V gave up 4 bases and J gave up 3 bases, with 13 bases separating them. Germline-derived CDR1 and CDR2 are ENHRY and SYGVKD. The CDR3, as DNA: TGTGCCATCAGTGCCAGGTCCCCGAGCTACGAGCAGTACTTC. It is translated as CAISARSPSYEQYF.

DNA of the CDR3: TGTGCCAGCAGAGCGGGAACAAGGAGCAATCAGCCCCAGCATTTT. Protein: CASRAGTRSNQPQHF. This chain links TRBV2 with TRBJ1-5; no firm D call. Between the trimmed V and J ends, which lost 6 bases and 1 base, there was a span of 13 bases. This CDR3 spans 15 amino acids. CDR1 is SNHLY, CDR2 FYNNEI, per germline.

The gene calls are TRBV4-3 and TRBJ2-6; tentatively, D is TRBD1 (6 bases). V gave up 0 bases and J gave up 0 bases, with 15 bases separating them. The germline V gene encodes CDR1 LGHNA and CDR2 YSLEER. CDR3 length equals 19 residues. The CDR3 nucleotides are TGCGCCAGCAGCCAAGATCCTGGACAGACCCTCTCTGGGGCCAACGTCCTGACTTTC. Amino acid sequence: CASSQDPGQTLSGANVLTF.

This clonotype has at least ten counts. This rearrangement joins TRBV20-1 to TRBJ1-5; D gene unclear. Deletions cut 3 bases from V and 0 bases from J, with 18 bases between. In germline, CDR1 is DFQATT, CDR2 SNEGSKA (reference sequence). This CDR3 spans 17 amino acids. This CDR3 reads CSASAIFTEYSNQPQHF. The CDR3 bases are TGCAGTGCTAGTGCGATTTTCACCGAGTATAGCAATCAGCCCCAGCATTTT.

The CDR3 DNA reads as TGCGCCAGCAGCCTCCAACAGAAAGTACTTTATAATTCACCCCTCCACTTT. Translation: CASSLQQKVLYNSPLHF. The chain has TRBV4-1 and TRBJ1-6; no definite D call. The germline V gene has CDR1 MGHRA and CDR2 YSYEKL. The CDR3 consists of 17 residues. The ends were cut back, 4 bases at V and 4 bases at J, with 17 bases in the middle.

Turning to this clonotype: An end of the junction differs from the germline gene, which may be a read error. The rearrangement joins TRBV4-1 to TRBJ2-7; D is uncertain. This CDR3 comprises 15 residues. Germline-derived CDR1 and CDR2 are MGHRA and YSYEKL. CDR3 sequence: CASSQRPPSSDEQYF. DNA of the CDR3: TGCGCCAGCAGCCAAAGGCCGCCCAGCTCCGACGAGCAGTACTTC.

This clonotype has more than one count but fewer than ten. The V and J genes are TRBV5-1 and TRBJ2-7; 8 bases are shared with TRBD2. Unmatched junction bases numbered 18, after V lost 4 bases and J lost 6 bases. The germline V gene has CDR1 SGHRS and CDR2 YFSETQ. The CDR3 runs to 17 residues. This CDR3 is CASSPGTMAGGAREQYF. CDR3 DNA sequence: TGCGCCAGCAGCCCGGGGACCATGGCCGGGGGGGCCCGCGAGCAGTACTTC.

This clonotype was seen a handful of times. The chain links TRBV4-1 to TRBJ2-3; 7 bases align to TRBD2. The CDR3 contains 17 residues. Germline CDR1 MGHRA, CDR2 YSYEKL. The V segment lost 0 bases and the J segment 0 bases; nucleotides outside the gene matches: 6. CDR3 region: CASSQDAAGSSTDTQYF. CDR3 DNA: TGCGCCAGCAGCCAAGACGCAGCGGGGTCTAGCACAGATACGCAGTATTTT.

The chain has TRBV12-3 or TRBV12-4 and TRBJ2-3; D not certain. V was cut by 6 bases and J by 2 bases, with 15 bases left in between. The CDR3 sequence is 15 residues long. CDR3 amino acids: CASSPYIRLTDTQYF. DNA of the CDR3: TGTGCCAGCAGCCCCTACATCCGCCTCACAGATACGCAGTATTTT.

V is TRBV7-3 and J is TRBJ2-1; D not certain. The V gene's germline CDR1 is SGHTA and CDR2 FQGTGA. V lost 5 bases and J lost 3, with 14 bases in between. The CDR3 has 15 residues. This CDR3 reads CASSAGPSFYNEQFF. Here the CDR3 DNA reads TGTGCCAGCAGCGCCGGGCCTTCCTTCTACAATGAGCAGTTCTTC.

This clonotype was detected a few times. The genes are TRBV4-3 and TRBJ2-5; possibly TRBD1 or TRBD2 for D (7 bases each). Germline V gene data show CDR1 as LGHNA and CDR2 as YSLEER. This CDR3 region has 17 residues. Between the trimmed V and J ends, which lost 0 bases and 5 bases, there was a span of 19 bases. CDR3 loop: CASSQDRGQGGGETQYF. CDR3 DNA: TGCGCCAGCAGCCAAGATCGTGGCCAGGGGGGAGGGGAGACCCAGTACTTC.

This clonotype was seen a handful of times. The chain couples TRBV6-5 to TRBJ1-2; D gene ambiguous. The V end lost 1 base, the J end lost 1 base, and 10 bases lay between the germline ends. The CDR3 is 15 residues long. Germline V gene lookup returns CDR1 MNHEY and CDR2 SVGAGI. CDR3 amino acids: CASSYYVGLNYGYTF. CDR3 nucleotide sequence: TGTGCCAGCAGTTACTATGTAGGGCTTAACTATGGCTACACCTTC.

The V and J genes are TRBV5-1 and TRBJ2-5; TRBD1 or TRBD2 may be the D gene (5 bases each). This CDR3 comprises 16 residues. Trimming left V 4 bases short and J 7 bases short, with 23 bases between. Germline CDR1 reads SGHRS; CDR2 reads YFSETQ. CDR3 amino acids: CASSPTGLDTPGTQYF. The CDR3 bases are TGCGCCAGCAGCCCAACAGGACTGGACACCCCAGGGACCCAGTACTTC.